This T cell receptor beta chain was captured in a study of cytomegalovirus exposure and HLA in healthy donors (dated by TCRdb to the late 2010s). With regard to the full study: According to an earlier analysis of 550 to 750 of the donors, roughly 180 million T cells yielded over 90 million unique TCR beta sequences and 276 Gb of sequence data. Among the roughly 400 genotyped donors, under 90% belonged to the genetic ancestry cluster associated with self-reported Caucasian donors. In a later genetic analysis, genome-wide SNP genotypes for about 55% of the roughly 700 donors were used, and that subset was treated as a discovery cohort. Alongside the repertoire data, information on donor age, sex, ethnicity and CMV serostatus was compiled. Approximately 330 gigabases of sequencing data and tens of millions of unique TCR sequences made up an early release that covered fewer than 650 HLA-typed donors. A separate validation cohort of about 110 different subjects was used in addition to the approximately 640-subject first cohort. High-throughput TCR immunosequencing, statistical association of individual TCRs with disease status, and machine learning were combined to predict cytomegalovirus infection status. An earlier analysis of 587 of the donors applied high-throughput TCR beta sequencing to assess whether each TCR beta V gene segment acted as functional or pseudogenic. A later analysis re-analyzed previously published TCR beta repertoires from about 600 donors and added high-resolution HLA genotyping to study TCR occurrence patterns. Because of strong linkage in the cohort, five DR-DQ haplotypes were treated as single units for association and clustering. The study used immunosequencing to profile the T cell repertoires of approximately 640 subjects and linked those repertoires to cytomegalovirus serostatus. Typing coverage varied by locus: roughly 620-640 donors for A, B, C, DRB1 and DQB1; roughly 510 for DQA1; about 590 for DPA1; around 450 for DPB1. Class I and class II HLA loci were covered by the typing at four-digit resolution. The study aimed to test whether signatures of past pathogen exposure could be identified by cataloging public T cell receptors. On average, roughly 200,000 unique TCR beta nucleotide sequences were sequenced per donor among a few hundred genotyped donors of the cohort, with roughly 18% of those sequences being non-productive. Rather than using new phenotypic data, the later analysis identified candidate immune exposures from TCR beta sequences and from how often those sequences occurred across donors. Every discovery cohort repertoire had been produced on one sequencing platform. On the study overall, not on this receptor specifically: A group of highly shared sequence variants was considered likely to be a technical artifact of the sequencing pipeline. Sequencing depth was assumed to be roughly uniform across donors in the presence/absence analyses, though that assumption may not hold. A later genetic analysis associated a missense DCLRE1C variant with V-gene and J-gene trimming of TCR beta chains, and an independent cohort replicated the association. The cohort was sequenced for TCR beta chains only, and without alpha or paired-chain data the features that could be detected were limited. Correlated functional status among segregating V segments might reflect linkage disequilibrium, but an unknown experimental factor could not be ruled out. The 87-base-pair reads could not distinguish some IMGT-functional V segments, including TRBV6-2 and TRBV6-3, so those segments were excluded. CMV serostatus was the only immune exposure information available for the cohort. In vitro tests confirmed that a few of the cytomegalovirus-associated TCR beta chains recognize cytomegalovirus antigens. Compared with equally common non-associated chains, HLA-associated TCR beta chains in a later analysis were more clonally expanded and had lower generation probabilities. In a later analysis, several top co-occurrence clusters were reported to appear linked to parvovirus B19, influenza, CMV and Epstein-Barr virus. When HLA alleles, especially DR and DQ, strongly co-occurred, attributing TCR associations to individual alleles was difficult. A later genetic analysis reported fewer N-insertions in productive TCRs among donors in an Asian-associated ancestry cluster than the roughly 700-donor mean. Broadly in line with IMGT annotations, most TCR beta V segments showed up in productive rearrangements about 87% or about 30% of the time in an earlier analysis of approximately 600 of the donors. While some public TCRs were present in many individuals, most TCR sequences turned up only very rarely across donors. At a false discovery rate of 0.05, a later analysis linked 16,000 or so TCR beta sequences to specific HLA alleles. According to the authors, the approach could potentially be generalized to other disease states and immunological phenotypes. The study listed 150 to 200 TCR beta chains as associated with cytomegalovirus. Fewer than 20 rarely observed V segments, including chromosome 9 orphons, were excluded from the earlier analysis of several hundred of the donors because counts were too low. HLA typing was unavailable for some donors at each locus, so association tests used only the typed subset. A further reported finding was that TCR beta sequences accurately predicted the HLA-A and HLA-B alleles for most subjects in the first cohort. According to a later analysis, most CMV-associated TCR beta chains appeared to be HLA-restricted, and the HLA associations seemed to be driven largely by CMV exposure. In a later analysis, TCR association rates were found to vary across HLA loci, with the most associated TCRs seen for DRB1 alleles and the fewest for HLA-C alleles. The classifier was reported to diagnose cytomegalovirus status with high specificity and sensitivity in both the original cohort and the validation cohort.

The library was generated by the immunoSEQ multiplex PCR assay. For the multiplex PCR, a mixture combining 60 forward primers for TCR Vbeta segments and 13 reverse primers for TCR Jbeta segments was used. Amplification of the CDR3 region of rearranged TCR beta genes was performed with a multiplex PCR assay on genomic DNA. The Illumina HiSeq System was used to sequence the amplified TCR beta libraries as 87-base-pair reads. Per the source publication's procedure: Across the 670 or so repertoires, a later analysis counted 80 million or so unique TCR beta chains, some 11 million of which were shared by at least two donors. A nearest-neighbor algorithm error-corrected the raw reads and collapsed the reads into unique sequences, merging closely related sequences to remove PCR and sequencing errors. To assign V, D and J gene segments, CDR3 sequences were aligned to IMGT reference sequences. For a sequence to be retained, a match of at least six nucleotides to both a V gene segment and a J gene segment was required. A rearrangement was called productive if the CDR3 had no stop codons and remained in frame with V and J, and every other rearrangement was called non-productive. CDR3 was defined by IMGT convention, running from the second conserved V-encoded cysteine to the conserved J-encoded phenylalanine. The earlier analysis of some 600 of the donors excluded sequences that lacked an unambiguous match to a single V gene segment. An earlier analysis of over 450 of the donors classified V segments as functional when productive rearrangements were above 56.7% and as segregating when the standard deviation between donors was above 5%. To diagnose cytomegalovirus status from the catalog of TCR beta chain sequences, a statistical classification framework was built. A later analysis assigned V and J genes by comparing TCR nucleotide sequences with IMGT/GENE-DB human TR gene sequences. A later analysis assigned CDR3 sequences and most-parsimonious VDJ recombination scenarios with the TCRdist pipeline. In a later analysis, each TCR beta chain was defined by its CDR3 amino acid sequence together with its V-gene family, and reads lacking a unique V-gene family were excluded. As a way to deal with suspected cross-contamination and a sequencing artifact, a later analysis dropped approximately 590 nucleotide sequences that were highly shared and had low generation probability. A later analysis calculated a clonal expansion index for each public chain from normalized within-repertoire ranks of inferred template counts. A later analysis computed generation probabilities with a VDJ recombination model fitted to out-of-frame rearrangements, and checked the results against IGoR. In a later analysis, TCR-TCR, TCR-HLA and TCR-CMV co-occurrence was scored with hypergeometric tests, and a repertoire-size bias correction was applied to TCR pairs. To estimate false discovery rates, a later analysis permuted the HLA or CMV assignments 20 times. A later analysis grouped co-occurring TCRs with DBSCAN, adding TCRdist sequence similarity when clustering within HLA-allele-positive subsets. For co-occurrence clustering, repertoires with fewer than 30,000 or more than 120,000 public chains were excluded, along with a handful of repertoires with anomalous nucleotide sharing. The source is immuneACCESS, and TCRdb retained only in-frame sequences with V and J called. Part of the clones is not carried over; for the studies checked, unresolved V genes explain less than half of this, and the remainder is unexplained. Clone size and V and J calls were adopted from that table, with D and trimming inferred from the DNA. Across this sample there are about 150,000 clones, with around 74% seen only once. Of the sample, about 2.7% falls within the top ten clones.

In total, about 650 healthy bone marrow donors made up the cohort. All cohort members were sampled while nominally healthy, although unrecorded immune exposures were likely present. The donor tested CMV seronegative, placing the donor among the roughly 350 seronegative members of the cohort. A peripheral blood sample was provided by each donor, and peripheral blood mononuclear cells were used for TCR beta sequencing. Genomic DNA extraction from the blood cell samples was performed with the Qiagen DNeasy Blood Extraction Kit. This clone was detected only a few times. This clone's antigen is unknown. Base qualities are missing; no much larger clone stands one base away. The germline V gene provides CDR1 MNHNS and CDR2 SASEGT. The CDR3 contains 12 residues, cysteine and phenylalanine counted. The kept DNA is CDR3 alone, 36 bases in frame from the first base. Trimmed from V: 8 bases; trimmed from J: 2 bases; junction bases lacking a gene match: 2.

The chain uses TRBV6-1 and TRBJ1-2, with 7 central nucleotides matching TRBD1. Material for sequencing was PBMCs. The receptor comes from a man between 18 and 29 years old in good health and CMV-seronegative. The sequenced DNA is TGTGCCAGCCGGGACAGCAACTATGGCTACACCTTC. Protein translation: CASRDSNYGYTF.